These 23 T cell receptor beta chains were sequenced from one sample in a study of cytomegalovirus exposure and HLA in healthy donors. PCR used 60 Vbeta primers and 13 Jbeta primers. Measured with immunoSEQ multiplex PCR; TCRdb has only the in-frame clones, and not every one. Here the sample spans just over 150,000 clones, roughly 80% being singletons. Sequenced material: PBMCs. These receptors all stem from a female donor in good health and CMV-seronegative.

The chain uses TRBV10-1 and TRBJ2-7, with TRBD2 identical over 7 bases. J gave up 4 bases and V 0 bases, and 3 bases lay outside the gene matches. Germline-derived CDR1 and CDR2 are WNHNN and SYGVQD (reference sequence). The CDR3 contains 14 residues. In DNA form, the CDR3 reads TGCGCCAGCAGTGAGTCGGGGGGGGGTTACGAGCAGTACTTC. Translating it yields CASSESGGGYEQYF.

The V gene is TRBV9, the J gene TRBJ1-2; D gene unclear. Trimming removed 3 bases at V and 8 bases at J, with 20 bases between. Germline lookup yields CDR1 SGDLS and CDR2 YYNGEE. The CDR3 contains 15 residues. CDR3 nucleotides: TGTGCCAGCAGCGCCCCCGGGGATCCCGCAGAAGGCTACACCTTC. Translated: CASSAPGDPAEGYTF.

The J gene is TRBJ2-5, the V gene TRBV4-1; 9 bases are shared with TRBD2. The better agreement between TRBJ2-7 and the DNA end casts doubt on the J call. This CDR3 region has 16 residues. Per the germline V gene, CDR1 is MGHRA and CDR2 is YSYEKL. This CDR3 is CASSQAASGISYEQYF. The CDR3 DNA follows: TGCGCCAGCAGCCAAGCGGCTAGCGGGATCTCCTACGAGCAGTACTTC.

The rearrangement uses TRBV30 and TRBJ2-7; TRBD1 agrees at 9 bases. V dropped 7 bases and J dropped 5; count of bases not matched to a gene: 9. Germline assignment: CDR1 GTSNPN and CDR2 SVGIG (reference sequence). The CDR3 covers 13 residues. The CDR3 loop is CALLQGDRDEQYF. The DNA of the CDR3 is TGTGCCTTACTACAGGGGGACAGGGACGAGCAGTACTTC.

The rearrangement links TRBV19 to TRBJ2-7, with D perhaps matching TRBD1 (6 bases). The V end was cut by 5 bases, the J end by 3 bases, with 17 bases between. The CDR3 is made up of 15 amino acids. The germline V gene encodes CDR1 LNHDA and CDR2 SQIVND (reference sequence). CDR3 sequence (DNA): TGTGCCAGTAGTGTCAACAGGGTTCAAGGCTACGAGCAGTACTTC. Residues: CASSVNRVQGYEQYF.

The chain links TRBV11-3 to TRBJ2-7; 10 nucleotides agree with TRBD1. J was trimmed by 2 bases and V by 4 bases; bases with no gene match: 5. Germline assignment: CDR1 SGHNT and CDR2 YENEEA. The CDR3 has 15 residues. CDR3 coding DNA: TGTGCCAGCAGCTCCGGGACAGGGGCAACCTACGAGCAGTACTTC. Translated, it gives CASSSGTGATYEQYF.

This sequence joins TRBV5-1 and TRBJ1-4; D not resolved. The CDR3 length is 15 residues. In germline, CDR1 is SGHRS, CDR2 YFSETQ. Trimming took off 0 bases at V and 7 bases at J, with 13 bases between the two ends. The CDR3 loop is CASSLAGVPSEKLFF. The CDR3 bases are TGCGCCAGCAGCTTGGCCGGGGTTCCAAGTGAAAAACTGTTTTTT.

This clone was detected a few times. The chain couples TRBV5-1 to TRBJ1-1; 8 bases fit TRBD1. CDR1 is SGHRS, CDR2 YFSETQ, per germline. V lost 3 bases and J lost 0; bases outside the gene matches: 4. This CDR3 spans 15 amino acids. As DNA, the CDR3 is TGCGCCAGCAGCTGGGGGACAGGCCTGAACACTGAAGCTTTCTTT. It translates to CASSWGTGLNTEAFF.

V usage is TRBV5-1 and J usage is TRBJ2-3; TRBD2 agrees at 16 bases. V gave up 3 bases and J gave up 5 bases; unmatched junction bases: 9. Germline lookup yields CDR1 SGHRS and CDR2 YFSETQ. The CDR3 sequence is 18 residues long. CDR3 amino acids: CASSSYGTSGGAVDTQYF. As DNA, the CDR3 is TGCGCCAGCAGCTCATACGGGACTAGCGGGGGGGCGGTAGATACGCAGTATTTT. The full variable domain, its missing parts supplied by reference TRBV5-1 and TRBJ2-3, is KAGVTQTPRYLIKTRGQQVTLSCSPISGHRSVSWYQQTPGQGLQFLFEYFSETQRNKGNFPGRFSGRQFSNSRSEMNVSTLELGDSALYLCASSSYGTSGGAVDTQYFGPGTRLTVL.

V and J are TRBV9 and TRBJ2-2; 9 bases match TRBD2. The CDR3 contains 19 residues. J gave up 5 bases and V 4 bases, and 18 bases lay outside the gene matches. Germline V gene lookup returns CDR1 SGDLS and CDR2 YYNGEE. In DNA, the CDR3 is TGTGCCAGCAGCCCTCGGCTAGCGGGATACCGGGGTCTGACCGGGGAGCTGTTTTTT. Its translation: CASSPRLAGYRGLTGELFF.

The chain recombines TRBV5-1 with TRBJ1-5, with unresolved D. CDR3 length: 14 residues. Germline V gene data show CDR1 as SGHRS and CDR2 as YFSETQ. V gave up 1 base and J gave up 4 bases, with 9 bases separating them. The CDR3 DNA is TGCGCCAGCAGCTTGATGGGAGGGAATCAGCCCCAGCATTTT. Its protein product is CASSLMGGNQPQHF.

For the CDR3, the DNA is TGTGCCAGCAGACTCGAGGGGACAGGGGGCTCACCCCTCCACTTT. Translating gives CASRLEGTGGSPLHF. The chain combines TRBV7-3 with TRBJ1-6; 12 bases align to TRBD1. Losses at the gene ends were 6 bases for V and 10 bases for J; bases not matched to a gene: 7. Germline V CDR1 and CDR2: SGHTA, FQGTGA. The CDR3 covers 15 residues.

This clone has a handful of counts. The J gene is TRBJ2-7, the V gene TRBV6-6; 7 nucleotides line up with TRBD1. CDR1 and CDR2 from the germline V gene are MNHNY and SVGAGI (reference sequence). Unmatched junction bases numbered 8, after V lost 6 bases and J lost 0 bases. The CDR3 length is 15 residues. CDR3 in amino acids: CASSLGQAPSYEQYF. The CDR3 DNA reads TGTGCCAGCAGCCTCGGACAGGCGCCCTCCTACGAGCAGTACTTC.

The gene calls are TRBV5-1 and TRBJ1-2; a possible D gene is TRBD1 (5 bases). The CDR3 length is 14 residues. Germline CDR1 SGHRS, CDR2 YFSETQ. Between the trimmed V and J ends, which lost 0 bases and 4 bases, there was a span of 10 bases. The CDR3 nucleotides read TGCGCCAGCAGCTTGGGGGAGGGGCCCTATGGCTACACCTTC. Translated, it gives CASSLGEGPYGYTF.

The chain couples TRBV19 to TRBJ1-1; D is undetermined. From germline, CDR1 is LNHDA and CDR2 SQIVND (reference sequence). CDR3 length: 16 residues. Trimming cost V 6 bases and J 4 bases, with 21 bases left between them. The CDR3 nucleotides are TGTGCCAGTAGATTGGGAATGTTTAGCCGGGGCACTGAAGCTTTCTTT. This codes for CASRLGMFSRGTEAFF.

The count of this clone is one. The chain has TRBV27 and TRBJ1-1; D call uncertain. Trimming cost V 3 bases and J 6 bases, with 11 bases left between them. CDR3 size: 13 residues. Per germline, CDR1 MNHEY and CDR2 SMNVEV (reference sequence). The CDR3 loop reads CASSLASGPEAFF. Written as DNA, the CDR3 is TGTGCCAGCAGTTTGGCCAGTGGGCCTGAAGCTTTCTTT.

This clone was recorded only once. Different DNA sequences within this sample yield the same CDR3. V usage is TRBV11-2 and J usage is TRBJ2-2; D is perhaps TRBD2 (5 bases). CDR3 length: 13 residues. V gave up 2 bases and J gave up 5 bases, with 6 bases separating them. Germline V lookup: CDR1 SGHAT, CDR2 FQNNGV. The CDR3 DNA follows: TGTGCCAGCAGCTTAAGAGGGACCGGGGAGCTGTTTTTT. This gives the protein CASSLRGTGELFF.

This clone was observed once. J is TRBJ2-7 and V is TRBV5-1; a possible D gene is TRBD2 (6 bases). V lost 3 bases, J lost 5 bases, and 9 bases lay in between. Germline CDR1 SGHRS, CDR2 YFSETQ. The CDR3 runs 12 residues. The DNA of the CDR3 is TGCGCCAGCAGCTACCCGGGAGACGAGCAGTACTTC. Translated, it gives CASSYPGDEQYF.

The chain is built from TRBV19 and TRBJ1-5, with TRBD1 identical over 8 bases. With 0 bases clipped from V and 6 bases from J, the junction kept 4 bases outside the gene matches. The CDR3 spans 15 residues. Germline V gene lookup returns CDR1 LNHDA and CDR2 SQIVND (reference sequence). The CDR3 loop reads CASSIDRTGSQPQHF. The DNA for the CDR3 is TGTGCCAGTAGTATAGACCGGACAGGGAGTCAGCCCCAGCATTTT.

This clone was found a few times. This chain links TRBV27 with TRBJ1-1, with TRBD1 identical over 7 bases. Per germline, CDR1 MNHEY and CDR2 SMNVEV (reference sequence). This CDR3 has 16 amino acids. J was trimmed by 1 base and V by 4 bases; bases with no gene match: 9. The CDR3 coding sequence is TGTGCCAGCAGTTACGGATCTGGGACAGCGAACACTGAAGCTTTCTTT. Its translation is CASSYGSGTANTEAFF.

This clone was seen once. This chain joins TRBV10-2 and TRBJ2-1; TRBD2 aligns across 11 bases. V shed 6 bases and J 7 bases; nucleotides not matched to a gene: 11. CDR1 is WSHSY, CDR2 SAAADI, per germline. The CDR3 is 16 residues long. CDR3: CASSPLAGVGLNEQFF. CDR3 nucleotides: TGCGCCAGCAGCCCACTAGCGGGAGTGGGGTTGAATGAGCAGTTCTTC.

The rearrangement uses TRBV14 and TRBJ2-5; TRBD2 might be the D (7 bases). Trimming took 1 base from V and 0 from J, leaving 12 bases between them. CDR3 length: 16 amino acids. The germline gives CDR1 SGHDN, CDR2 FVKESK. CDR3 nucleotides: TGTGCCAGCAGCCAAGTGGGCGGGGGCTACCAAGAGACCCAGTACTTC. It specifies CASSQVGGGYQETQYF.

A single count supports this clone. The chain couples TRBV5-1 to TRBJ1-3, with a possible D match to TRBD1 (5 bases). The length of the CDR3 is 14 residues. Trimming shortened V by 3 bases and J by 4 bases, and 11 bases separated the two germline ends. CDR1 and CDR2 (germline): SGHRS, YFSETQ. The chain's CDR3 is CASSSDTLGNTIYF. The DNA for the CDR3 is TGCGCCAGCAGCTCGGACACTCTAGGAAACACCATATATTTT.